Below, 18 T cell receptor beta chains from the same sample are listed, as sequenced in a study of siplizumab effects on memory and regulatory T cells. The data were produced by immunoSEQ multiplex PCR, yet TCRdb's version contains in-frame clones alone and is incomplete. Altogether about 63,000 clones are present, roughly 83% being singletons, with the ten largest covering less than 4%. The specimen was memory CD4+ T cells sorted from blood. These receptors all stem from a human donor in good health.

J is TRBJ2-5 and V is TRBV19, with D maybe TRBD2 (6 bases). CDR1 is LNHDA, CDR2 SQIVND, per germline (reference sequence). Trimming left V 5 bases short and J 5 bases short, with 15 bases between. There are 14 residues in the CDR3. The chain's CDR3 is CASSWDSSGETQYF. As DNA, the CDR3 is TGTGCCAGTAGTTGGGACTCCTCGGGGGAGACCCAGTACTTC.

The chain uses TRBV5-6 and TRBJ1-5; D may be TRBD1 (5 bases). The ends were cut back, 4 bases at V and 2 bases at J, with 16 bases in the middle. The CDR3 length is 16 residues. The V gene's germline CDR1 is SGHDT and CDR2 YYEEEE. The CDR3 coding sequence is TGTGCCAGCAGCGATCAGCAGGGTAAAGGCAATCAGCCCCAGCATTTT. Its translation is CASSDQQGKGNQPQHF.

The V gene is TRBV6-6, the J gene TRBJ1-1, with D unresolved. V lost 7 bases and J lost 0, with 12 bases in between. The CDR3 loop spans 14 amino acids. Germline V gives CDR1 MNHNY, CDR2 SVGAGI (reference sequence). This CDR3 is CASNKRAVNTEAFF. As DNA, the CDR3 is TGTGCCAGCAATAAACGAGCGGTGAACACTGAAGCTTTCTTT.

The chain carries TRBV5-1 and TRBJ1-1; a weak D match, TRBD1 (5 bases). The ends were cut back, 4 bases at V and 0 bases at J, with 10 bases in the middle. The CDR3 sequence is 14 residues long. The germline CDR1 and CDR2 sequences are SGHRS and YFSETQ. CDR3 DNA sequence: TGCGCCAGCAGCCGGGACGGACTGAACACTGAAGCTTTCTTT. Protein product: CASSRDGLNTEAFF.

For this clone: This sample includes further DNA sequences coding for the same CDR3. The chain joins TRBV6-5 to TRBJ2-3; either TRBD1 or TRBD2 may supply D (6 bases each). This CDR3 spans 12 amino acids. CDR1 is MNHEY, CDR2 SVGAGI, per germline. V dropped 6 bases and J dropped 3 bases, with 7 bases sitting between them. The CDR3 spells CASRGGTDTQYF. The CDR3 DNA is TGTGCCAGCAGAGGGGGGACAGATACGCAGTATTTT.

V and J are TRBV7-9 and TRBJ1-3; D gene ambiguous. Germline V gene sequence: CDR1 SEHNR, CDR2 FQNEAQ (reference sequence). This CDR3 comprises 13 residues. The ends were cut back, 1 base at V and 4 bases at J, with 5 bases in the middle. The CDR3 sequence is CASSLGKGNTIYF. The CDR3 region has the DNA TGTGCCAGCAGCTTAGGAAAGGGAAACACCATATATTTT.

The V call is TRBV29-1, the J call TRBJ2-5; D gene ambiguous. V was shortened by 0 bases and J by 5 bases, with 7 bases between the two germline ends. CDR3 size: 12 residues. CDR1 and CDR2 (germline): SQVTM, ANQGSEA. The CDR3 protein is CSVEEKSETQYF. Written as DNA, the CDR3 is TGCAGCGTTGAAGAAAAGTCGGAGACCCAGTACTTC.

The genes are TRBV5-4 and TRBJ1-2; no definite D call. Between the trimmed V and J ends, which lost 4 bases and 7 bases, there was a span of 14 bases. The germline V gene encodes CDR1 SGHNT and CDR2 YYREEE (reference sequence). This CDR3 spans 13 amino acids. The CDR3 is CASSLALEAGYTF. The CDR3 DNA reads TGTGCCAGCAGCCTGGCCTTGGAGGCTGGCTACACCTTC.

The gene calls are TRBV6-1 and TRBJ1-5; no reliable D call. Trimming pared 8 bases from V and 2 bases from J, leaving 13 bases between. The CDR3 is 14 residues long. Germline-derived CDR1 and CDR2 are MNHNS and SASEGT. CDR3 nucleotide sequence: TGTGCCAGCGAACCGTTTCATGGCAATCAGCCCCAGCATTTT. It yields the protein CASEPFHGNQPQHF.

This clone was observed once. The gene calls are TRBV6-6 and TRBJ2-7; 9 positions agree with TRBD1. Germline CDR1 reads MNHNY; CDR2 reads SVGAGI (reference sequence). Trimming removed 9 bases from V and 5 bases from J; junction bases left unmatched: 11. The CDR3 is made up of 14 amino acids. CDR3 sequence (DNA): TGTGCCAGGAGGAGGGACAGGGTCATGGACGAGCAGTACTTC. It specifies CARRRDRVMDEQYF.

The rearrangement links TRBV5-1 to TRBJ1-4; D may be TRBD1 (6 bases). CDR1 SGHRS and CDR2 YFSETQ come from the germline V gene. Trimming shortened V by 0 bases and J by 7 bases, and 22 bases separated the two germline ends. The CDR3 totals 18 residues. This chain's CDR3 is CASSLEEWEGVGTEKLFF. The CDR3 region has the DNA TGCGCCAGCAGCTTGGAAGAGTGGGAGGGGGTCGGGACTGAAAAACTGTTTTTT.

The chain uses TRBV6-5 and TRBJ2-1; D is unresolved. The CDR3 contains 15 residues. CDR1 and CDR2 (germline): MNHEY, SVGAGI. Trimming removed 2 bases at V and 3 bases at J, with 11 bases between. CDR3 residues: CASSYGTISYNEQFF. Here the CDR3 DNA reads TGTGCCAGCAGTTACGGTACAATAAGCTACAATGAGCAGTTCTTC.

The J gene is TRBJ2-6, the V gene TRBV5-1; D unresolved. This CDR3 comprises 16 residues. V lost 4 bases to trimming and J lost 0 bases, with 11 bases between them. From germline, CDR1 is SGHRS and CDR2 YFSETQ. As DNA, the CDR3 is TGCGCCAGCAGCGGCAGAGCCAGCTCTGGGGCCAACGTCCTGACTTTC. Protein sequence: CASSGRASSGANVLTF. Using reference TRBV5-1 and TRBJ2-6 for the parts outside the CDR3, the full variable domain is KAGVTQTPRYLIKTRGQQVTLSCSPISGHRSVSWYQQTPGQGLQFLFEYFSETQRNKGNFPGRFSGRQFSNSRSEMNVSTLELGDSALYLCASSGRASSGANVLTFGAGSRLTVL.

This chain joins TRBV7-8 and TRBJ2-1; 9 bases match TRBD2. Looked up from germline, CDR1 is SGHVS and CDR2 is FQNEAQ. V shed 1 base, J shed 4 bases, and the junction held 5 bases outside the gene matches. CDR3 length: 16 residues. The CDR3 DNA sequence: TGTGCCAGCAGCTTAGTAGGCGGGGGGGCTTACAATGAGCAGTTCTTC. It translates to CASSLVGGGAYNEQFF.

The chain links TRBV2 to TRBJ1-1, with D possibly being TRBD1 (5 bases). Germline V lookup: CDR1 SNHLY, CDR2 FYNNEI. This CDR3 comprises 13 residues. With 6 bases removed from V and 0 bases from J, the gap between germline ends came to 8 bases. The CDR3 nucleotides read TGTGCCAGCAGCACAGGCATGAACACTGAAGCTTTCTTT. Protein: CASSTGMNTEAFF.

The DNA for the CDR3 is TGTGCCAGCAACAGGGAAGAGGGCTATGGCTACACCTTC. Protein product: CASNREEGYGYTF. The V call is TRBV2, the J call TRBJ1-2, with D maybe TRBD1 (6 bases). Germline loops: CDR1 SNHLY, CDR2 FYNNEI. This CDR3 is built from 13 residues. V lost 7 bases, J lost 4 bases, and 13 bases lay in between.

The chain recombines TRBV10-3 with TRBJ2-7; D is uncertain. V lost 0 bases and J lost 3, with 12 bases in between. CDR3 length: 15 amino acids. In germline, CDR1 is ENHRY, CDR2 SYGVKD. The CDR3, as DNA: TGTGCCATCAGTGAGTCGGGTGGGCAGCACTACGAGCAGTACTTC. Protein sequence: CAISESGGQHYEQYF.

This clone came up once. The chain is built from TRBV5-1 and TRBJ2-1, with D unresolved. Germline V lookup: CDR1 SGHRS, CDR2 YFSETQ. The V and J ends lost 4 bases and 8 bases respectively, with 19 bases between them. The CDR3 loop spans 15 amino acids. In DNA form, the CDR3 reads TGCGCCAGCAGCCCTCGCCCGGAACCGCCCCATGAGCAGTTCTTC. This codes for CASSPRPEPPHEQFF.